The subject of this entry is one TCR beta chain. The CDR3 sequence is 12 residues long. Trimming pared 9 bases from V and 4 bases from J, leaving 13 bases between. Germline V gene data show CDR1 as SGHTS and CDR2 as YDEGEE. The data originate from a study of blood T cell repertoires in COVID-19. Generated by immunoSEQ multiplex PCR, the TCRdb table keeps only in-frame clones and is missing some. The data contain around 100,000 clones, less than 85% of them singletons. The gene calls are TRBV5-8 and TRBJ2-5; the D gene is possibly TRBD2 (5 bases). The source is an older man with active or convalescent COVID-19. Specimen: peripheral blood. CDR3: CATGFARETQYF. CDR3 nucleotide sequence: TGTGCCACGGGGTTTGCTAGAGAGACCCAGTACTTC. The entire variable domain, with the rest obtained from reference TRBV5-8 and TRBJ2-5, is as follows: EAGVTQSPTHLIKTRGQQATLRCSPISGHTSVYWYQQALGLGLQFLLWYDEGEERNRGNFPPRFSGRQFPNYSSELNVNALELEDSALYLCATGFARETQYFGPGTRLLVL.